This T cell receptor beta chain originates from a study of T-cell memory formation after mild COVID-19. At the level of the study: TCR clusters showed largely donor specificity. The study's findings and limits: Specificity for SARS-CoV-2 was not confirmed among the second-wave clones peaking on day 37.

Note on this clonotype: The antigen remains unidentified.

The germline V and J ends were trimmed by 8 bases and 4 bases, with 13 bases remaining between them. This CDR3 has 13 amino acids. Germline V gene data show CDR1 as KGHDR and CDR2 as SFDVKD. One entry per CDR3 protein, called by TCRdb with MiXCR from the 5' RACE reads. The data contain 250,000 to 350,000 distinct CDR3 sequences, 15% to 20% of them seen just once; the ten biggest clones take up roughly 20%. This clonotype was sampled from a man between 18 and 29 years old who had mild COVID-19 (a few samples of this study predate the infection). Cell type and time point are not known. Sequencing was performed on PBMCs or a T cell subset sorted from them (not recorded which). The chain uses TRBV24-1 and TRBJ1-2; maybe TRBD1 (6 bases). The CDR3: CATNTTGSYGYTF. The CDR3 DNA reads as TGTGCCACCAATACGACAGGATCCTATGGCTACACCTTC.